Shown below are 20 T cell receptor beta chains from a single sample sequenced in a study of CD8 T cells in ankylosing spondylitis. TCRdb re-called the 5' RACE reads through MiXCR, storing one row per CDR3 protein. This sample has more than 200,000 distinct CDR3 sequences, with 20% to 30% found just once. The source material was blood, either unsorted or a sorted T cell fraction (not recorded which). These receptors were taken from a male donor with ankylosing spondylitis or in good health (not recorded which).

A remark on this clonotype: A read error may explain this, as a much larger clone is one base away. The rearrangement links TRBV20-1 to TRBJ2-5; no definite D call. The V gene's germline CDR1 is DFQATT and CDR2 SNEGSKA (reference sequence). CDR3 length equals 15 residues. CDR3 in DNA: TGCTGTGCTGAACCACGGCGATGGTACCAAGAGACCCAGTACTTC. Its protein is CCAEPRRWYQETQYF.

The table lists this clonotype with many counts. The V gene is TRBV5-1, the J gene TRBJ1-1; no definite D call. The germline V gene encodes CDR1 SGHRS and CDR2 YFSETQ. The V and J ends lost 0 bases and 1 base respectively, with 10 bases between them. This CDR3 has 15 residues. CDR3 in DNA: TGCGCCAGCAGCTTGGACGCTCAGAGGAACACTGAAGCTTTCTTT. Protein sequence: CASSLDAQRNTEAFF.

The chain couples TRBV29-1 to TRBJ2-1; a possible D gene is TRBD2 (6 bases). From germline, CDR1 is SQVTM and CDR2 ANQGSEA. Trimming took 0 bases from V and 8 from J, leaving 14 bases between them. This CDR3 spans 14 amino acids. CDR3 sequence (DNA): TGCAGCGTTGAAGAGGGGGGACGGTCCTATGAGCAGTTCTTC. Encoded protein: CSVEEGGRSYEQFF.

The chain employs TRBV12-3 or TRBV12-4 and TRBJ2-3; D might be TRBD1 (6 bases). The CDR3 runs 14 residues. V gave up 4 bases and J gave up 4 bases, with 12 bases separating them. CDR3 sequence (DNA): TGTGCCAGCAGTTCCGGCAGGGGTGCAGATACGCAGTATTTT. Translating it yields CASSSGRGADTQYF.

This clonotype occurred many times. The V and J genes are TRBV20-1 and TRBJ1-2; 9 bases agree with TRBD1. The germline gives CDR1 DFQATT, CDR2 SNEGSKA (reference sequence). V shed 2 bases and J 1 base; nucleotides not matched to a gene: 5. The CDR3 is made up of 15 amino acids. CDR3 sequence (DNA): TGCAGTGCTAGATACCAGACAGGGGGTAACTATGGCTACACCTTC. Residues: CSARYQTGGNYGYTF.

In this sample, this clonotype turned up a few times. V and J are TRBV10-3 and TRBJ2-2; 7 positions agree with TRBD1. V lost 5 bases and J lost 4; bases outside the gene matches: 7. Per the germline V gene, CDR1 is ENHRY and CDR2 is SYGVKD. CDR3 size: 15 residues. CDR3 nucleotides: TGTGCCATCAGTCCAGCGACAGGGACCACCGGGGAGCTGTTTTTT. Translation: CAISPATGTTGELFF.

The chain links TRBV20-1 to TRBJ2-5, with TRBD2 identical over 9 bases. The germline gives CDR1 DFQATT, CDR2 SNEGSKA (reference sequence). Trimming took 1 base from V and 7 from J; bases not matched to a gene: 13. CDR3 length: 16 residues. The CDR3 sequence is CSARGAAGGIWGTQYF. The DNA for the CDR3 is TGCAGTGCTAGAGGGGCGGCGGGGGGGATCTGGGGGACCCAGTACTTC.

The chain couples TRBV20-1 to TRBJ1-1; maybe TRBD1 (6 bases). V gave up 1 base and J gave up 0 bases, with 18 bases separating them. The CDR3 extends over 17 amino acids. CDR1 is DFQATT, CDR2 SNEGSKA, per germline (reference sequence). CDR3 in DNA: TGCAGTGCTAGAGGAACCAGGACAGCGATTATGAACACTGAAGCTTTCTTT. Amino acid sequence: CSARGTRTAIMNTEAFF.

At least ten counts were recorded for this clonotype. V and J are TRBV20-1 and TRBJ1-5; no definite D call. The CDR3 extends over 11 amino acids. CDR1 and CDR2 from the germline V gene are DFQATT and SNEGSKA (reference sequence). V was cut by 5 bases and J by 6 bases, with 8 bases left in between. CDR3 amino acids: CSARSAQPQHF. CDR3 sequence (DNA): TGCAGTGCTCGATCAGCTCAGCCCCAGCATTTT.

This clonotype has ten or more counts. The chain joins TRBV29-1 to TRBJ2-3; 8 positions agree with TRBD2. The V segment lost 5 bases and the J segment 0 bases; nucleotides outside the gene matches: 1. The V gene's germline CDR1 is SQVTM and CDR2 ANQGSEA. CDR3 length: 13 residues. DNA of the CDR3: TGCAGCGTTCGCGGGGGGAGCACAGATACGCAGTATTTT. Its translation is CSVRGGSTDTQYF.

This clonotype has a handful of counts. This chain joins TRBV20-1 and TRBJ2-7; 9 nucleotides match TRBD1. Germline loops: CDR1 DFQATT, CDR2 SNEGSKA (reference sequence). This CDR3 has 14 residues. After removal of 6 bases from V and 5 bases from J, the junction contained 11 bases not matched to a gene. This chain's CDR3 is CSAALGTGSDEQYF. CDR3 DNA sequence: TGCAGTGCCGCCCTCGGGACAGGGTCCGACGAGCAGTACTTC.

This chain connects TRBV10-3 to TRBJ1-1; 9 bases fit TRBD1. Germline loops: CDR1 ENHRY, CDR2 SYGVKD. This CDR3 spans 15 amino acids. V lost 7 bases, J lost 0 bases, and 6 bases stayed unmatched. CDR3 amino acids: CAIKGQGEMNTEAFF. The CDR3 bases are TGTGCCATCAAGGGACAGGGTGAGATGAACACTGAAGCTTTCTTT.

This clonotype was seen a few times. The chain links TRBV29-1 to TRBJ2-7, with 9 positions matching TRBD1. Germline lookup yields CDR1 SQVTM and CDR2 ANQGSEA. This CDR3 spans 16 amino acids. The ends lost 7 bases at V and 4 bases at J; junction bases unmatched: 17. CDR3 coding DNA: TGCAGCGGCCAGAGCCCCAGCTGGGACAGGGTATACGAGCAGTACTTC. It specifies CSGQSPSWDRVYEQYF.

The gene calls are TRBV4-2 and TRBJ2-7, with TRBD1 identical over 10 bases. The CDR3 has 15 amino acids. The germline V gene encodes CDR1 LGHNA and CDR2 YNFKEQ. V was clipped by 2 bases and J by 0 bases; unmatched bases: 1. CDR3 loop: CASSQRQGASYEQYF. CDR3 nucleotides: TGTGCCAGCAGCCAACGACAGGGGGCCTCCTACGAGCAGTACTTC.

Here the CDR3 reads CSARDTGGSYEQYF. In DNA, the CDR3 is TGCAGTGCTAGAGATACGGGGGGCTCCTACGAGCAGTACTTC. The gene calls are TRBV20-1 and TRBJ2-7, with 7 bases matching TRBD2. The germline V gene encodes CDR1 DFQATT and CDR2 SNEGSKA (reference sequence). After removal of 0 bases from V and 0 bases from J, the junction contained 2 bases not matched to a gene. This CDR3 is 14 amino acids long.

This clonotype was counted between two and nine times. The gene calls are TRBV20-1 and TRBJ2-7, with 9 positions matching TRBD2. Germline V gene data show CDR1 as DFQATT and CDR2 as SNEGSKA (reference sequence). CDR3 length equals 15 residues. V trimming: 5 bases; J trimming: 4 bases; junction bases outside the gene matches: 12. Here the CDR3 reads CSAPSLGLALYEQYF. DNA for the CDR3: TGCAGTGCTCCCAGTTTGGGACTAGCTTTATACGAGCAGTACTTC.

This clonotype was seen a handful of times. CDR3 sequence (DNA): TGTGCCAGCAGCCCCAGTGCAGGGAGCTCCTACAATGAGCAGTTCTTC. As protein: CASSPSAGSSYNEQFF. The genes are TRBV5-6 and TRBJ2-1; perhaps D is TRBD1 or TRBD2 (5 bases each). Germline V gene lookup returns CDR1 SGHDT and CDR2 YYEEEE. V was cut by 4 bases and J by 0 bases, with 14 bases left in between. The CDR3 has 16 residues. Looking up the rest from reference TRBV5-6 and TRBJ2-1 gives the full variable domain: DAGVTQSPTHLIKTRGQQVTLRCSPKSGHDTVSWYQQALGQGPQFIFQYYEEEERQRGNFPDRFSGHQFPNYSSELNVNALLLGDSALYLCASSPSAGSSYNEQFFGPGTRLTVL.

Comment on this clonotype: A much larger clone lies a single base off, so this may be a read error. The gene calls are TRBV27 and TRBJ2-1; D gene ambiguous. Germline V CDR1 and CDR2: MNHEY, SMNVEV (reference sequence). This CDR3 contains 13 residues. Trimming took 10 bases from V and 0 from J, leaving 10 bases between them. This CDR3 is CANSRSSYNEQFF. DNA for the CDR3: TGTGCCAACAGCCGTAGCTCCTACAATGAGCAGTTCTTC.

About this clonotype: A much more abundant neighbour one base away suggests this may be a read error. This chain uses TRBV9 with TRBJ2-1; 14 bases fit TRBD2. Germline V CDR1 and CDR2: SGDLS, YYNGEE. This CDR3 comprises 15 residues. V lost 3 bases and J lost 6; bases outside the gene matches: 2. CDR3 residues: CASSEGLAGVNEQFF. In nucleotides, the CDR3 is TGTGCCAGCAGCGAGGGACTAGCGGGGGTCAATGAGCAGTTCTTC. Looking up the rest from reference TRBV9 and TRBJ2-1 gives the full variable domain: DSGVTQTPKHLITATGQRVTLRCSPRSGDLSVYWYQQSLDQGLQFLIQYYNGEERAKGNILERFSAQQFPDLHSELNLSSLELGDSALYFCASSEGLAGVNEQFFGPGTRLTVL.

There are many counts of this clonotype. V gene TRBV12-3 or TRBV12-4 combines with J gene TRBJ1-1; TRBD1 matches 8 bases. Unmatched junction bases numbered 6, after V lost 5 bases and J lost 4 bases. CDR3 size: 14 residues. The CDR3, as DNA: TGTGCCAGCAGTGACAGGGGCTCGGGCACTGAAGCTTTCTTT. Translation gives CASSDRGSGTEAFF.